One and the same sample provided the 27 T cell receptor beta chains below, sequenced in a study of T cell changes during pregnancy in multiple sclerosis. This table comes from immunoSEQ multiplex PCR, and its TCRdb copy is limited to in-frame clones, with some not included. The repertoire holds tens of thousands of clones, with roughly 91% as singletons. The sequenced sample was peripheral blood, obtained in the first trimester of pregnancy. These receptors were obtained from a female donor with multiple sclerosis, enrolled in a pregnancy study.

This chain links TRBV27 with TRBJ1-2, with 7 bases aligning to TRBD1. Germline V gene lookup returns CDR1 MNHEY and CDR2 SMNVEV (reference sequence). The V gene end was trimmed by 5 bases and the J gene end by 6 bases; junction bases not matched to a gene: 12. The CDR3 covers 15 residues. CDR3 nucleotide sequence: TGTGCCAGCAGTCGAGGACAGGATCCATCGAATGGCTACACCTTC. Its protein is CASSRGQDPSNGYTF.

The genes are TRBV10-3 and TRBJ2-2; the D gene is possibly TRBD1 (5 bases). Germline V gene sequence: CDR1 ENHRY, CDR2 SYGVKD. V lost 4 bases to trimming and J lost 2 bases, with 11 bases between them. CDR3 length: 15 amino acids. The CDR3 DNA is TGTGCCATCAGTGGTTCGACAGATAACACCGGGGAGCTGTTTTTT. It is translated as CAISGSTDNTGELFF.

This chain joins TRBV25-1 and TRBJ1-2, with 7 bases lining up with TRBD1. The junction had 8 bases not matched to a gene; V was cut back by 5 bases and J by 8 bases. The CDR3 consists of 13 residues. Looked up from germline, CDR1 is MGHDK and CDR2 is SYGVNS. CDR3 nucleotides: TGTGCCAGCAGTTCTACAGGGGAGTGGGGCTACACCTTC. Its translation is CASSSTGEWGYTF.

This clone was seen just once. The chain has TRBV7-9 and TRBJ2-5, with 8 bases that match TRBD1. The CDR3 contains 14 residues. Germline CDR1 reads SEHNR; CDR2 reads FQNEAQ (reference sequence). V trimming: 5 bases; J trimming: 4 bases; junction bases outside the gene matches: 6. CDR3 amino acids: CASSRTTGGETQYF. The CDR3 nucleotides read TGTGCCAGCAGCCGTACCACAGGGGGAGAGACCCAGTACTTC.

This chain uses TRBV27 with TRBJ2-1, with D maybe TRBD2 (5 bases). Germline V lookup: CDR1 MNHEY, CDR2 SMNVEV (reference sequence). The CDR3 runs 16 residues. Trimming pared 5 bases from V and 0 bases from J, leaving 14 bases between. Written as DNA, the CDR3 is TGTGCCAGCAGTGTCCTTCCGGGAAGCTCCTACAATGAGCAGTTCTTC. Translation gives CASSVLPGSSYNEQFF.

The chain combines TRBV5-4 with TRBJ2-1; TRBD2 aligns across 13 bases. Trimming removed 6 bases from V and 5 bases from J; junction bases left unmatched: 2. The CDR3 contains 14 residues. Germline V gene lookup returns CDR1 SGHNT and CDR2 YYREEE (reference sequence). CDR3 DNA sequence: TGTGCCAGCACACTAGCGGGAGGGCACAATGAGCAGTTCTTC. Protein: CASTLAGGHNEQFF.

This clone has just one count. V gene TRBV30 combines with J gene TRBJ1-5, with D perhaps matching TRBD1 (5 bases). Looked up from germline, CDR1 is GTSNPN and CDR2 is SVGIG (reference sequence). The V end was cut by 3 bases, the J end by 1 base, with 13 bases between. The CDR3 has 15 amino acids. The CDR3 DNA sequence: TGTGCCTGGAGCTTTGGCAGGGTGAGCAATCAGCCCCAGCATTTT. The encoded protein is CAWSFGRVSNQPQHF.

This clone was recorded only once. V and J are TRBV2 and TRBJ1-3; possibly TRBD1 for D (5 bases). V was trimmed by 6 bases and J by 4 bases, leaving 16 bases between them. The CDR3 has 15 residues. CDR1 SNHLY and CDR2 FYNNEI come from the germline V gene. The CDR3 is CASRGAGVSGNTIYF. The CDR3 DNA reads TGTGCCAGCAGAGGGGCGGGGGTGTCCGGAAACACCATATATTTT.

The chain employs TRBV7-2 and TRBJ2-3, with D perhaps TRBD2 (5 bases). V was cut by 1 base and J by 2 bases, with 7 bases left in between. CDR1 is SGHTA, CDR2 FQGNSA, per germline. This CDR3 has 14 amino acids. The DNA of the CDR3 is TGTGCCAGCAGCTTAGGAGGGTACACAGATACGCAGTATTTT. Protein: CASSLGGYTDTQYF.

This chain uses TRBV9 with TRBJ2-5; D remains unclear. V was pared by 0 bases and J by 0 bases, with 6 bases between. Germline assignment: CDR1 SGDLS and CDR2 YYNGEE. The CDR3 sequence is 14 residues long. In DNA, the CDR3 is TGTGCCAGCAGCGTAGGGCCAAACCAAGAGACCCAGTACTTC. This codes for CASSVGPNQETQYF.

The chain has TRBV6-6 and TRBJ1-4; D gene unclear. In germline, CDR1 is MNHNY, CDR2 SVGAGI (reference sequence). The CDR3 has 12 amino acids. Trimming took off 6 bases at V and 5 bases at J, with 7 bases between the two ends. The chain's CDR3 is CASSGVNEKLFF. In DNA form, the CDR3 reads TGTGCCAGCAGCGGAGTCAATGAAAAACTGTTTTTT.

The chain employs TRBV5-1 and TRBJ2-5; TRBD2 matches 8 bases. In germline, CDR1 is SGHRS, CDR2 YFSETQ. This CDR3 is 14 amino acids long. V lost 1 base, J lost 5 bases, and 4 bases stayed unmatched. DNA for the CDR3: TGCGCCAGCAGCTTGAGCGGGGGATACGAGACCCAGTACTTC. This codes for CASSLSGGYETQYF.

V and J are TRBV30 and TRBJ1-1, with a tentative D call TRBD1 (6 bases). Trimming stripped 0 bases from V and 1 base from J, with 6 bases between. This CDR3 comprises 13 residues. Germline values: CDR1 GTSNPN, CDR2 SVGIG (reference sequence). CDR3 DNA: TGTGCCTGGAGTGTAGGGGGGAACACTGAAGCTTTCTTT. It specifies CAWSVGGNTEAFF.

The chain employs TRBV4-1 and TRBJ2-3; D possibly corresponds to TRBD2 (5 bases). This CDR3 has 17 amino acids. The V gene's germline CDR1 is MGHRA and CDR2 YSYEKL. The ends were cut back, 0 bases at V and 4 bases at J, with 17 bases in the middle. The DNA for the CDR3 is TGCGCCAGCAGCCAAGATGCGGAACTAGGTTTGGCAGATACGCAGTATTTT. It translates to CASSQDAELGLADTQYF.

The chain uses TRBV10-3 and TRBJ2-3; TRBD2 matches at 9 bases. V shed 9 bases and J 2 bases; nucleotides not matched to a gene: 3. There are 13 residues in the CDR3. Germline CDR1 ENHRY, CDR2 SYGVKD. The CDR3, as DNA: TGTGCCATGCGGGAGGGGTACACAGATACGCAGTATTTT. Its translation: CAMREGYTDTQYF.

This clone was seen once. This chain links TRBV10-3 with TRBJ1-1, with a possible D match to TRBD1 (5 bases). The V and J ends lost 5 bases and 0 bases respectively, with 13 bases between them. The CDR3 totals 15 residues. Per the germline V gene, CDR1 is ENHRY and CDR2 is SYGVKD. The DNA for the CDR3 is TGTGCCATCAGTTCCAAGACAGTCATGAACACTGAAGCTTTCTTT. This gives the protein CAISSKTVMNTEAFF.

The gene calls are TRBV7-9 and TRBJ2-1; 9 positions match TRBD2. V trimming: 1 base; J trimming: 5 bases; junction bases outside the gene matches: 3. From germline, CDR1 is SEHNR and CDR2 FQNEAQ (reference sequence). The length of the CDR3 is 15 residues. CDR3 nucleotides: TGTGCCAGCAGCTTAGGTCTAGCGGGGAACAATGAGCAGTTCTTC. It is translated as CASSLGLAGNNEQFF.

The J gene is TRBJ2-2, the V gene TRBV7-9; D uncertain. Trimming cost V 6 bases and J 3 bases, with 11 bases left between them. Germline loops: CDR1 SEHNR, CDR2 FQNEAQ (reference sequence). CDR3 length equals 14 residues. The CDR3 bases are TGTGCCAGCAGTTCCAACGAGTACACCGGGGAGCTGTTTTTT. Encoded protein: CASSSNEYTGELFF.

This clone was detected a few times. This chain uses TRBV5-1 with TRBJ2-3; 7 positions agree with TRBD2. Germline CDR1 and CDR2: SGHRS and YFSETQ. The CDR3 loop spans 17 amino acids. Trimming removed 3 bases from V and 2 bases from J; junction bases left unmatched: 12. CDR3 region: CASSSLTPSGPTDTQYF. CDR3 sequence (DNA): TGCGCCAGCAGCTCGCTTACGCCTAGCGGACCCACAGATACGCAGTATTTT.

The V call is TRBV6-5, the J call TRBJ2-1; 8 nucleotides match TRBD2. V was clipped by 2 bases and J by 9 bases; unmatched bases: 9. Germline CDR1 MNHEY, CDR2 SVGAGI. The CDR3 length is 15 residues. This CDR3 reads CASSYDGLAAPEQFF. CDR3 in DNA: TGTGCCAGCAGTTACGATGGACTAGCAGCCCCTGAGCAGTTCTTC.

The chain employs TRBV4-3 and TRBJ1-1; tentative D call: TRBD1 (5 bases). Per the germline V gene, CDR1 is LGHNA and CDR2 is YSLEER. This CDR3 has 16 residues. Trimming pared 3 bases from V and 0 bases from J, leaving 14 bases between. CDR3 region: CASSQDRTLMNTEAFF. The CDR3 nucleotides read TGCGCCAGCAGCCAGGATAGGACACTCATGAACACTGAAGCTTTCTTT.

V gene TRBV7-6 combines with J gene TRBJ1-1; a weak D match, TRBD1 (6 bases). The CDR3 runs 13 residues. Trimming stripped 7 bases from V and 4 bases from J, with 13 bases between. From germline, CDR1 is SGHVS and CDR2 FNYEAQ. CDR3 sequence (DNA): TGTGCCAGCACTCGGGGCAGGGGCACTGAAGCTTTCTTT. It yields the protein CASTRGRGTEAFF. Looking up the rest from reference TRBV7-6 and TRBJ1-1 gives the full variable domain: GAGVSQSPRYKVTKRGQDVALRCDPISGHVSLYWYRQALGQGPEFLTYFNYEAQQDKSGLPNDRFSAERPEGSISTLTIQRTEQRDSAMYRCASTRGRGTEAFFGQGTRLTVV.

The CDR3 here is CASSKTGGLNYGYTF. The CDR3 DNA follows: TGTGCCAGTAGCAAAACAGGGGGCCTTAACTATGGCTACACCTTC. This chain connects TRBV19 to TRBJ1-2, with TRBD1 identical over 9 bases. The length of the CDR3 is 15 residues. Germline-derived CDR1 and CDR2 are LNHDA and SQIVND (reference sequence). V shed 6 bases and J 1 base; nucleotides not matched to a gene: 6.

In DNA form, the CDR3 reads TGTGCCAGCAGCGTAGCACCTAGCGGGATTTCCTACAATGAGCAGTTCTTC. Its translation is CASSVAPSGISYNEQFF. The V call is TRBV9, the J call TRBJ2-1; 9 positions agree with TRBD2. The CDR3 spans 17 residues. Germline V gene sequence: CDR1 SGDLS, CDR2 YYNGEE. The junction had 5 bases not matched to a gene; V was cut back by 0 bases and J by 1 base.

This clone was found once. This sequence joins TRBV5-4 and TRBJ2-5; 13 bases line up with TRBD2. The CDR3 is 16 amino acids. Germline V gene sequence: CDR1 SGHNT, CDR2 YYREEE (reference sequence). Trimming at V came to 3 bases and at J to 3 bases, leaving 5 bases not matched to a gene. CDR3 DNA: TGTGCCAGCAGCTACCCACTAGCGGGGGGGAAAGAGACCCAGTACTTC. It translates to CASSYPLAGGKETQYF.

This chain connects TRBV7-2 to TRBJ1-3, with 8 bases identical to TRBD1. This CDR3 comprises 14 residues. Trimming removed 3 bases from V and 8 bases from J; junction bases left unmatched: 6. CDR1 is SGHTA, CDR2 FQGNSA, per germline. The CDR3 here is CASSFQTGEHTIYF. CDR3 nucleotide sequence: TGTGCCAGCAGCTTCCAGACAGGGGAACACACCATATATTTT. The full variable domain, in which reference TRBV7-2 and TRBJ1-3 provide the parts outside the CDR3, is GAGVSQSPSNKVTEKGKDVELRCDPISGHTALYWYRQSLGQGLEFLIYFQGNSAPDKSGLPSDRFSAERTGGSVSTLTIQRTQQEDSAVYLCASSFQTGEHTIYFGEGSWLTVV.

This rearrangement joins TRBV18 to TRBJ2-7, with D maybe TRBD1 (6 bases). This CDR3 has 12 amino acids. Germline V CDR1 and CDR2: KGHSH, LQKENI. Trimming removed 4 bases from V and 4 bases from J, with 8 bases in between. The CDR3 coding sequence is TGTGCCAGCTCACTTACAGGGTACGAGCAGTACTTC. It is translated as CASSLTGYEQYF. The full variable domain, its missing parts supplied by reference TRBV18 and TRBJ2-7, is NAGVMQNPRHLVRRRGQEARLRCSPMKGHSHVYWYRQLPEEGLKFMVYLQKENIIDESGMPKERFSAEFPKEGPSILRIQQVVRGDSAAYFCASSLTGYEQYFGPGTRLTVT.